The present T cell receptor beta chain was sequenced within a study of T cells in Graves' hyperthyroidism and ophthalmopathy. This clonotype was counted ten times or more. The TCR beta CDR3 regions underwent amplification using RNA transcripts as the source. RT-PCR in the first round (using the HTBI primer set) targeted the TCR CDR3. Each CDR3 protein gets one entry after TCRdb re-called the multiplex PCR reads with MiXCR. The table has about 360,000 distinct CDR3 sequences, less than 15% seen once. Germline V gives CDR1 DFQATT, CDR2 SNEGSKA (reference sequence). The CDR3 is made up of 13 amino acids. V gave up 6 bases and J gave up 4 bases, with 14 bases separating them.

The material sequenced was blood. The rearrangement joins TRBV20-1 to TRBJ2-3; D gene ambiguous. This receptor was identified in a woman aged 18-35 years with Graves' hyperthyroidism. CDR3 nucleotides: TGCAGTGCATGGGCAGTCGCAGCAGATACGCAGTATTTT. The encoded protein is CSAWAVAADTQYF.